Listed below are T cell receptor beta chains from one sample, sequenced in a study of response to subunit inactivated influenza vaccine. TCRdb reprocessed the RT-PCR reads with MiXCR, giving one entry per CDR3 protein. Among about 580,000 distinct CDR3 sequences, around 15% were seen once, and the ten largest hold roughly 10%. Specimen: PBMCs from blood, collected 11 to 12 days after vaccination. The source is a man aged 45 to 65 who received an inactivated influenza vaccine. CDR3s include the opening cysteine and the closing phenylalanine or tryptophan. Fields, in order: D gene, J gene, V gene, clone size, CDR3 DNA, CDR3 protein. D genes are given only for firm matches. Clone size is shown for a subset of rows, as once, few, many or a class of expanded clone.

D gene: -; J gene: TRBJ1-2; V gene: TRBV12-3/TRBV12-4; clone size: few; CDR3 DNA: TGTGCCAGCAACACACAGGGCCACTATGGCTACACCTTC; CDR3 protein: CASNTQGHYGYTF
D gene: -; J gene: TRBJ2-1; V gene: TRBV7-3; clone size: -; CDR3 DNA: TGTGCCAGCAGCTTAAGACAAAGCTCCTACAATGAGCAGTTCTTC; CDR3 protein: CASSLRQSSYNEQFF
D gene: -; J gene: TRBJ1-5; V gene: TRBV20-1; clone size: few; CDR3 DNA: TGCAGTGTATGTCGTCACCGGGGCAATCAGCCCCAGCATTTT; CDR3 protein: CSVCRHRGNQPQHF
D gene: -; J gene: TRBJ2-5; V gene: TRBV4-1; clone size: few; CDR3 DNA: TGCGCCAGCAGCCAAGATCCAGTGGGGGGGGGCGAAGAGACCCAGTACTTC; CDR3 protein: CASSQDPVGGGEETQYF
D gene: -; J gene: TRBJ2-2; V gene: TRBV12-5; clone size: few; CDR3 DNA: TGTGCTAGTGGTTTGGTATCCGGGGAGCTGTTTTTT; CDR3 protein: CASGLVSGELFF
D gene: -; J gene: TRBJ2-3; V gene: TRBV7-9; clone size: -; CDR3 DNA: TGTGCCAGCACCCTCCAGGGGTGGACGCAGTGTTTT; CDR3 protein: CASTLQGWTQCF
D gene: TRBD1; J gene: TRBJ1-2; V gene: TRBV5-6; clone size: -; CDR3 DNA: TGTGCCAGCAGCTTAAGGGACAGGGTCTATGGCTACACCTTC; CDR3 protein: CASSLRDRVYGYTF
D gene: -; J gene: TRBJ2-4; V gene: TRBV20-1; clone size: -; CDR3 DNA: TGCAGTGGAAGAGACAGTCTAGCCAAAAACATTCAGTACTTC; CDR3 protein: CSGRDSLAKNIQYF
D gene: -; J gene: TRBJ2-3; V gene: TRBV20-1; clone size: few; CDR3 DNA: TGCAGTGCGAGGACGGGGTGGGATACGCAGTATTTT; CDR3 protein: CSARTGWDTQYF
D gene: -; J gene: TRBJ2-3; V gene: TRBV3-1; clone size: -; CDR3 DNA: TGTGCCAGCAGCCCGCTAGCGTCTATGAGTCGAAGCACAGATACGCAGTATTTT; CDR3 protein: CASSPLASMSRSTDTQYF
D gene: -; J gene: TRBJ2-6; V gene: TRBV14; clone size: few; CDR3 DNA: TGTGCCAGCAGCCAAGGGGTCAGGGCCTCTGGGGCCAACGTCCTGACTTTC; CDR3 protein: CASSQGVRASGANVLTF
D gene: -; J gene: TRBJ2-3; V gene: TRBV11-2; clone size: few; CDR3 DNA: TGTGCCAGCAGCTTAGGGACCTCCCCACATACGCAGTATTTT; CDR3 protein: CASSLGTSPHTQYF
D gene: -; J gene: TRBJ2-5; V gene: TRBV20-1; clone size: few; CDR3 DNA: TGCAGTGCTCGCGGGGGCCGACAAGAGACCCAGTACTTC; CDR3 protein: CSARGGRQETQYF
D gene: -; J gene: TRBJ2-4; V gene: TRBV2; clone size: -; CDR3 DNA: TGTGCCAGCAGTTCCAGGGCATCCAAAAACATTCAGTACTTC; CDR3 protein: CASSSRASKNIQYF
D gene: -; J gene: TRBJ2-7; V gene: TRBV12-3/TRBV12-4; clone size: -; CDR3 DNA: TGTGCCAGCAGTCAAAGCATGGGCCATCGGGAGCAGTACTTC; CDR3 protein: CASSQSMGHREQYF
D gene: TRBD2; J gene: TRBJ2-1; V gene: TRBV11-2; clone size: few; CDR3 DNA: TGTGCCAGCAGCTTAGATCTTTTAGCGGGGTACAATGAGCAGTTCTTC; CDR3 protein: CASSLDLLAGYNEQFF
D gene: -; J gene: TRBJ1-1; V gene: TRBV4-3; clone size: -; CDR3 DNA: TGCGCCAGCAGCCAAGACTCCAGAGGGGGCACTGAAGCTTTCTTT; CDR3 protein: CASSQDSRGGTEAFF
D gene: TRBD1; J gene: TRBJ1-5; V gene: TRBV4-2; clone size: few; CDR3 DNA: TGTGCCAGCAGCCGGGACAGGGAAGCGAGACAGCCCCAGCATTTT; CDR3 protein: CASSRDREARQPQHF
D gene: -; J gene: TRBJ2-7; V gene: TRBV5-1; clone size: few; CDR3 DNA: TGCGCCAGCAGCTTGGCCCCGGCCGGGCCAACCTACGAGCAGTACTTC; CDR3 protein: CASSLAPAGPTYEQYF
D gene: -; J gene: TRBJ1-5; V gene: TRBV12-3/TRBV12-4; clone size: few; CDR3 DNA: TGTGCCAGCAGCTCGGACCTCGAAGTCTGGCAGCCCCAGCATTTT; CDR3 protein: CASSSDLEVWQPQHF
D gene: -; J gene: TRBJ2-1; V gene: TRBV2; clone size: -; CDR3 DNA: TGTGCCAGCAGTGAAAGACACCTTAGCTCCTACAATGAGCAGTTCTTC; CDR3 protein: CASSERHLSSYNEQFF
D gene: -; J gene: TRBJ1-1; V gene: TRBV11-2; clone size: few; CDR3 DNA: TGTGCCAGCAGCTTAGGAATGGGGGACACTGAAGCTTTCTTT; CDR3 protein: CASSLGMGDTEAFF
D gene: -; J gene: TRBJ1-3; V gene: TRBV6-1; clone size: -; CDR3 DNA: TGTGCCAGCAGTCGTTCGACAATCTCTGGAAACACCATATATTTT; CDR3 protein: CASSRSTISGNTIYF
D gene: -; J gene: TRBJ2-3; V gene: TRBV21-1; clone size: -; CDR3 DNA: TGTGCCAGCAGCAAACCCTGCCAGCCCCTCTTACACCGGGACAGGGGGACAGATACGCAGTATTTT; CDR3 protein: CASSKPCQPLLHRDRGTDTQYF
D gene: -; J gene: TRBJ2-5; V gene: TRBV7-6; clone size: many; CDR3 DNA: TGTGCCAGCAGCTTAACTCGGGAGACCCAGTACTTC; CDR3 protein: CASSLTRETQYF
D gene: -; J gene: TRBJ2-5; V gene: TRBV5-1; clone size: few; CDR3 DNA: TGCGCCAGCAGCGCCACTATCGGGGAGACCCAGTACTTC; CDR3 protein: CASSATIGETQYF
D gene: -; J gene: TRBJ2-3; V gene: TRBV7-9; clone size: -; CDR3 DNA: TGTGCCAGCAGCGAACTCGCAAGGACAGATACGCAGTATTTT; CDR3 protein: CASSELARTDTQYF
D gene: -; J gene: TRBJ2-5; V gene: TRBV4-3; clone size: -; CDR3 DNA: TGCGCCAGCAGCCAAGGCGGGGCTGCTGGAGAGACCCAGTACTTC; CDR3 protein: CASSQGGAAGETQYF
D gene: -; J gene: TRBJ2-7; V gene: TRBV7-2; clone size: -; CDR3 DNA: TGTGCCAGCAGCTCACAAGGGGTAGCGGCGGTCCACGAGCAGTACTTC; CDR3 protein: CASSSQGVAAVHEQYF
D gene: TRBD1; J gene: TRBJ2-2; V gene: TRBV6-1; clone size: -; CDR3 DNA: TGTGCCAGCAGTAAGACGGGACAGTATACCGGGGAGCTGTTTTTT; CDR3 protein: CASSKTGQYTGELFF
D gene: -; J gene: TRBJ1-5; V gene: TRBV5-3; clone size: few; CDR3 DNA: TGTGCCAGAAGCTTGGTCGTCGGAGAATCTAGAGATAGCAATCAGCCCCAGCATTTT; CDR3 protein: CARSLVVGESRDSNQPQHF
D gene: TRBD1; J gene: TRBJ2-5; V gene: TRBV29-1; clone size: -; CDR3 DNA: TGCAGCGTAGGGACAGGGGGCCGGGAGACCCAGTACTTC; CDR3 protein: CSVGTGGRETQYF
D gene: -; J gene: TRBJ2-5; V gene: TRBV15; clone size: -; CDR3 DNA: TGTGCCACCAGCAGAGATGTGGGGTGGGAGACCCAGTACTTC; CDR3 protein: CATSRDVGWETQYF
D gene: TRBD1; J gene: TRBJ2-6; V gene: TRBV19; clone size: few; CDR3 DNA: TGTGCCAGTAGTCCCTGGGACAGTCACTCTGGGGCCAACGTCCTGACTTTC; CDR3 protein: CASSPWDSHSGANVLTF
D gene: TRBD1; J gene: TRBJ1-4; V gene: TRBV6-2/TRBV6-3; clone size: -; CDR3 DNA: TGTGCCAGCAGTCGGGGACAGCTACTTAATGAAAAACTGTTTTTT; CDR3 protein: CASSRGQLLNEKLFF
D gene: TRBD2; J gene: TRBJ2-1; V gene: TRBV12-3/TRBV12-4; clone size: -; CDR3 DNA: TGTGCCAGCAGTGCACCACTAGCGGGGGGGCCGAGAGGTGAGCAGTTCTTC; CDR3 protein: CASSAPLAGGPRGEQFF
D gene: -; J gene: TRBJ1-4; V gene: TRBV7-9; clone size: few; CDR3 DNA: TGTGCCAGCAGCGCACAGGGAGTTGAGGAAAAACTGTTTTTT; CDR3 protein: CASSAQGVEEKLFF
D gene: TRBD1; J gene: TRBJ1-1; V gene: TRBV6-1; clone size: few; CDR3 DNA: TGTGCCAGCAAACTTGACAGGGAAAGGACTGAAGCTTTCTTT; CDR3 protein: CASKLDRERTEAFF
D gene: -; J gene: TRBJ2-5; V gene: TRBV7-9; clone size: many; CDR3 DNA: TGTGCCAGCAGCTTAGCGTACCAAGAGACCCAGTACTTC; CDR3 protein: CASSLAYQETQYF
D gene: TRBD1; J gene: TRBJ2-7; V gene: TRBV10-3; clone size: -; CDR3 DNA: TGTGCCATCCTCGGGACAGGAGGTGACGAGCAGTACTTC; CDR3 protein: CAILGTGGDEQYF
D gene: -; J gene: TRBJ2-7; V gene: TRBV24-1; clone size: -; CDR3 DNA: TGTGCCACCAGTGCGGGAGCATTTCCATACGAGCAGTACTTC; CDR3 protein: CATSAGAFPYEQYF
D gene: -; J gene: TRBJ1-3; V gene: TRBV10-3; clone size: -; CDR3 DNA: TGTGCCATCACCCCCGGGACAACTGGAAACACCATATATTTT; CDR3 protein: CAITPGTTGNTIYF
D gene: TRBD2; J gene: TRBJ2-7; V gene: TRBV7-2; clone size: few; CDR3 DNA: TGTGCCAGCAGCTTCGGGGGAGGACTAGCGGGATCCTACGAGCAGTACTTC; CDR3 protein: CASSFGGGLAGSYEQYF
D gene: -; J gene: TRBJ1-2; V gene: TRBV21-1; clone size: few; CDR3 DNA: TGTGCCAGCAGCAAAGGCAGGGTCTATGGCTACACCTTC; CDR3 protein: CASSKGRVYGYTF
D gene: TRBD1; J gene: TRBJ2-3; V gene: TRBV10-2; clone size: few; CDR3 DNA: TGCGCCAGCTATCCGAGAGTGACAGGGGCCACAGATACGCAGTATTTT; CDR3 protein: CASYPRVTGATDTQYF
D gene: TRBD1; J gene: TRBJ2-7; V gene: TRBV25-1; clone size: -; CDR3 DNA: TGTGCCAGCGGACAGGGGTACTACGAGCAGTACTTC; CDR3 protein: CASGQGYYEQYF
D gene: -; J gene: TRBJ1-1; V gene: TRBV5-4; clone size: -; CDR3 DNA: TGTGCCAGCAGCTTTAATTGGGGAAGCACTGAAGCTTTCTTT; CDR3 protein: CASSFNWGSTEAFF
D gene: -; J gene: TRBJ2-7; V gene: TRBV12-3/TRBV12-4; clone size: few; CDR3 DNA: TGTGCCAGCAGTTTATCAACGGCAACCTACGAGCAGTACTTC; CDR3 protein: CASSLSTATYEQYF
D gene: TRBD2; J gene: TRBJ2-3; V gene: TRBV11-2; clone size: few; CDR3 DNA: TGTGCCAGCAGCTCCGAAAGACTAGCGGGGACAGATACGCAGTATTTT; CDR3 protein: CASSSERLAGTDTQYF
D gene: -; J gene: TRBJ1-2; V gene: TRBV10-3; clone size: few; CDR3 DNA: TGTGCCATCAGTCCTCTACAGGGTAACTATGGCTACACCTTC; CDR3 protein: CAISPLQGNYGYTF
D gene: TRBD1; J gene: TRBJ2-3; V gene: TRBV12-3/TRBV12-4; clone size: few; CDR3 DNA: TGTGCCAGCAGCCGAGCGACAGGGGGCAGGGATACGCAGTATTTT; CDR3 protein: CASSRATGGRDTQYF
D gene: -; J gene: TRBJ1-4; V gene: TRBV25-1; clone size: few; CDR3 DNA: TGTGCCAGCAGTGAATATCTACAGGGTAATGAAAAACTGTTTTTT; CDR3 protein: CASSEYLQGNEKLFF
D gene: TRBD2; J gene: TRBJ2-2; V gene: TRBV7-3; clone size: few; CDR3 DNA: TGTGCCAGCAGCCCTGGGACTAGCGGGACGAACACCGGGGAGCTGTTTTTT; CDR3 protein: CASSPGTSGTNTGELFF
D gene: TRBD2; J gene: TRBJ2-1; V gene: TRBV3-1; clone size: few; CDR3 DNA: TGTGCCAGCAGCCAAGATAGGCGTCTAGCGGGTTACAATGAGCAGTTCTTC; CDR3 protein: CASSQDRRLAGYNEQFF
D gene: TRBD2; J gene: TRBJ2-3; V gene: TRBV6-1; clone size: -; CDR3 DNA: TGTGCCAGCAGTATGAACGGGGGGGCTGGAGATACGCAGTATTTT; CDR3 protein: CASSMNGGAGDTQYF
D gene: -; J gene: TRBJ2-7; V gene: TRBV9; clone size: few; CDR3 DNA: TGTGCCAGCAGCGCCGAAAGCGGGCCCCACTACGAGCAGTACTTC; CDR3 protein: CASSAESGPHYEQYF
D gene: -; J gene: TRBJ2-1; V gene: TRBV12-3/TRBV12-4; clone size: few; CDR3 DNA: TGTGCCAGCAGTGTAAGCTCATTGGGTGAGCAGTTCTTC; CDR3 protein: CASSVSSLGEQFF
D gene: TRBD2; J gene: TRBJ2-7; V gene: TRBV3-1; clone size: -; CDR3 DNA: TGTGCCAGCAGCCGGATAGCGGGAGGTTCTATCGTGCAGTACTTC; CDR3 protein: CASSRIAGGSIVQYF